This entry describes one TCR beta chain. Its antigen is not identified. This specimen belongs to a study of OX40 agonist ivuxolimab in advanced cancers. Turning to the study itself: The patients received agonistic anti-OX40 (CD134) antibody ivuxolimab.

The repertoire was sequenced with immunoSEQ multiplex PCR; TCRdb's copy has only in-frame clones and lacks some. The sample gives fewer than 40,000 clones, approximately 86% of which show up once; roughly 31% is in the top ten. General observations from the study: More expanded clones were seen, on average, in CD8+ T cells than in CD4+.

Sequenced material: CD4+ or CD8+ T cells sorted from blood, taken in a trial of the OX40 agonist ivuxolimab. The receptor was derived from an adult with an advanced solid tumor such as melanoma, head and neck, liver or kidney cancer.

The DNA for the CDR3 is TGTGCCAGCAGCTTAGCCTCCGGAGAGGATACGCAGTATTTT. Its protein is CASSLASGEDTQYF. The gene calls are TRBV7-6 and TRBJ2-3; D uncertain. In germline, CDR1 is SGHVS, CDR2 FNYEAQ. Between the trimmed V and J ends, which lost 0 bases and 6 bases, there was a span of 10 bases. CDR3 length: 14 residues. The whole variable domain, remainder taken from reference TRBV7-6 and TRBJ2-3, is GAGVSQSPRYKVTKRGQDVALRCDPISGHVSLYWYRQALGQGPEFLTYFNYEAQQDKSGLPNDRFSAERPEGSISTLTIQRTEQRDSAMYRCASSLASGEDTQYFGPGTRLTVL.